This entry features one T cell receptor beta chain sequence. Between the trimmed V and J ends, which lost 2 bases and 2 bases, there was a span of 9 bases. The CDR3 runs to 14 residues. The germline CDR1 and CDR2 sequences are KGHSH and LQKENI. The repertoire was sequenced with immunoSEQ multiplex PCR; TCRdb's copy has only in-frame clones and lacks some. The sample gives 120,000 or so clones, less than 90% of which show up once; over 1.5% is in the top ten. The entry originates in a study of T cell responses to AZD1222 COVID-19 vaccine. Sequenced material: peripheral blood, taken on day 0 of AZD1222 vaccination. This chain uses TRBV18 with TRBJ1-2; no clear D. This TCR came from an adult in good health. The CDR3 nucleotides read TGTGCCAGCTCACCAGGGTTGGAGAACTATGGCTACACCTTC. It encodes CASSPGLENYGYTF. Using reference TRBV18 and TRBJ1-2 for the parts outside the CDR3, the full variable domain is NAGVMQNPRHLVRRRGQEARLRCSPMKGHSHVYWYRQLPEEGLKFMVYLQKENIIDESGMPKERFSAEFPKEGPSILRIQQVVRGDSAAYFCASSPGLENYGYTFGSGTRLTVV.